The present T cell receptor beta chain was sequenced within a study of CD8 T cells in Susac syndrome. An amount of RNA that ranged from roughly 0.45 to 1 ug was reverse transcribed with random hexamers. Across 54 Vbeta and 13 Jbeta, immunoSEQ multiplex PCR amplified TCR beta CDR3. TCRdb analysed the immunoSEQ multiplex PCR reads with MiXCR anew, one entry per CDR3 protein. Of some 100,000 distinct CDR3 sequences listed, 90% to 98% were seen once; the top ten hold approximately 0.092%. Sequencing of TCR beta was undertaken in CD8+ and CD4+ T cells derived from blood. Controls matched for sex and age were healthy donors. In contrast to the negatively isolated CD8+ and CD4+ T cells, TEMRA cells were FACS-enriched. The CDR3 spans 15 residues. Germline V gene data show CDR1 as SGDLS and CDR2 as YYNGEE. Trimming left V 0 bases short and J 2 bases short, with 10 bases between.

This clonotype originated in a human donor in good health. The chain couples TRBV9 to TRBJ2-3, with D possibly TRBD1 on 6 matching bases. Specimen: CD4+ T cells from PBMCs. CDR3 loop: CASSVGQGTTDTQYF. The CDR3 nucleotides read TGTGCCAGCAGCGTAGGTCAGGGGACCACAGATACGCAGTATTTT.